This is a list of T cell receptor beta chains from one sample in a study of early T cells in non-severe SARS-CoV-2 infection. TCRdb ran MiXCR on the 5' RACE reads and lists one entry per CDR3 protein. Altogether 70,000 to 85,000 distinct CDR3 sequences are present, roughly an eighth being singletons, with the ten largest covering 4.5% to 7%. Sequencing used whole blood. The receptor set was obtained from an adult who was a healthcare worker with PCR-confirmed SARS-CoV-2 infection or an uninfected control (not recorded which). The CDR3 runs from the conserved cysteine through the conserved F or W. Each record gives: V gene, J gene, clone size, D gene, CDR3 DNA, CDR3 protein. The D gene is left open where the match is weak. Size values are once, few and many counts, or a class for expanded clones, and some rows have none.

>TRBV2|TRBJ1-1|many|.
TGTGCCAGCAGTCAGGAAGGGACACCTAACACTGAAGCTTTCTTT
CASSQEGTPNTEAFF
>TRBV20-1|TRBJ1-1|.|.
TGCAGTGCCCCCAAAGGAGGGGCGGGTACTGAAGCTTTCTTT
CSAPKGGAGTEAFF
>TRBV15|TRBJ1-1|.|.
TGTGCCACCAGTACAGGAGGAGGTGGAGCTTTCTTT
CATSTGGGGAFF
>TRBV7-3|TRBJ2-3|.|TRBD2
TGTGCCAGCAGCGAGTCGGGACTAGCGGCTAGCACAGATACGCAGTATTTT
CASSESGLAASTDTQYF
>TRBV7-2|TRBJ2-1|.|.
TGTGCCAGCAGCTGGGTGGCCAATGAGCAGTTCTTC
CASSWVANEQFF
>TRBV29-1|TRBJ2-2|few|TRBD2
TGCAGCGTTGGGAGGCTAGCGGGGGACACCGGGGAGCTGTTTTTT
CSVGRLAGDTGELFF
>TRBV6-1|TRBJ1-5|.|.
TGTGCCAGCAGCGTTAATCAGCCCCAGCATTTT
CASSVNQPQHF
>TRBV2|TRBJ1-2|many|.
TGTGCCAGCAGTGAGCGGAATGGCTACACCTTC
CASSERNGYTF
>TRBV5-1|TRBJ2-1|few|TRBD2
TGCGCCAGCACCACCGATAGCGGGAGGTATGAGCAGTTCTTC
CASTTDSGRYEQFF
>TRBV28|TRBJ2-7|many|.
TGTGCCACCTCGTCCGGGCAGGCTTCATACGAGCAGTACTTC
CATSSGQASYEQYF
>TRBV7-8|TRBJ2-1|many|.
TGTGCCAGCACCCATTCAAGGGGGGAGTGGCCATACAATGAGCAGTTCTTC
CASTHSRGEWPYNEQFF
>TRBV27|TRBJ2-7|.|.
TGTGCCAGCAGCTGGACGAGCCGCTCCTACGAGCAGTACTTC
CASSWTSRSYEQYF
>TRBV7-9|TRBJ1-2|many|TRBD1
TGTGCCAGCAGCTTCGGTCTTGCAGGGGGCATGAGAGGCTACACCTTC
CASSFGLAGGMRGYTF
>TRBV7-9|TRBJ2-3|.|TRBD1
TGTGCCAGCAGCCCCCCGGGACAGGGGTCCGCAGATACGCAGTATTTT
CASSPPGQGSADTQYF
>TRBV15|TRBJ1-1|many|.
TGTGCCACCAGCAGCCCTGGACTCTTGAACACTGAAGCTTTCTTT
CATSSPGLLNTEAFF
>TRBV12-3/TRBV12-4|TRBJ2-7|few|.
TGTGCCAGCAGTTTATCAGTCTCCTACGAGCAGTACTTC
CASSLSVSYEQYF
>TRBV27|TRBJ2-7|few|TRBD1
TGTGCCAGCAGGGAATTTGGACAGGGGGTTCACGAGCAGTACTTC
CASREFGQGVHEQYF
>TRBV20-1|TRBJ2-3|many|TRBD2
TGCAGTGCTAGGAGAGCGGGGAGCACAGATACGCAGTATTTT
CSARRAGSTDTQYF
>TRBV5-1|TRBJ2-3|many|.
TGCGCCAGCAGCTTGGCGGCAGGGACAGATACGCAGTATTTT
CASSLAAGTDTQYF
>TRBV28|TRBJ2-1|.|TRBD2
TGTGCCAGTAGGCTCGAAGGCGGGGGGGCCTATGAGCAGTTCTTC
CASRLEGGGAYEQFF
>TRBV6-1|TRBJ2-3|few|TRBD2
TGTGCCAGCAGTAGACTAGCGGGAGGGCCTAGCACAGATACGCAGTATTTT
CASSRLAGGPSTDTQYF
>TRBV29-1|TRBJ1-5|few|TRBD1
TGCAGCGTTACCGACAGGGGAGGGCAGCCCCAGCATTTT
CSVTDRGGQPQHF
>TRBV28|TRBJ2-5|few|.
TGTGCCAGCAGTTTCCAAGGGAAGGGGACGAAGACCCAGTACTTC
CASSFQGKGTKTQYF
>TRBV18|TRBJ2-5|.|.
TGTGCCAGCTCACCTTGGACGAATACCCAGGGAGAGACCCAGTACTTC
CASSPWTNTQGETQYF
>TRBV4-2|TRBJ1-5|.|TRBD1
TGTGCCAGCAGCCAGGTACAGGGGGACCAGCCCCAGCATTTT
CASSQVQGDQPQHF
>TRBV18|TRBJ1-1|few|.
TGTGCCAGCTCACAAAGGAGGACCGAGGCTGAAGCTTTCTTT
CASSQRRTEAEAFF
>TRBV12-3/TRBV12-4|TRBJ2-6|few|TRBD1
TGTGCCAGCAGTCCCGGGACAGCCCCCTCTGGGGCCAACGTCCTGACTTTC
CASSPGTAPSGANVLTF
>TRBV3-1|TRBJ2-5|.|.
TGTGCCAGCAGCCAAGATATTATAACGGCCGTCCAAGAGACCCAGTACTTC
CASSQDIITAVQETQYF
>TRBV7-9|TRBJ2-3|.|TRBD1
TGTGCCAGCAGCCCCTGGACAGGCATAAGCACAGATACGCAGTATTTT
CASSPWTGISTDTQYF
>TRBV11-2|TRBJ2-5|many|TRBD2
TGTGCCAGCAGTCAGTACGGGAGGGGACTGGAAGAGACCCAGTACTTC
CASSQYGRGLEETQYF
>TRBV7-9|TRBJ1-2|.|.
TGTGCCAGCAGCTCACAGGGTGCCCTTTATGGCTACACCTTC
CASSSQGALYGYTF
>TRBV7-8|TRBJ2-1|.|.
TGTGCCAGCAGCTTCGGGACTCTCAATGAGCAGTTCTTC
CASSFGTLNEQFF
>TRBV12-3/TRBV12-4|TRBJ1-5|.|.
TGTGCCAGCAGTTTAGCGTCGGCGGCGCCCGATCAGCCCCAGCATTTT
CASSLASAAPDQPQHF
>TRBV5-1|TRBJ2-7|.|.
TGCGCCAGCAGCTTGGCAGGCAGGTCACTGCAGTACTTC
CASSLAGRSLQYF
>TRBV3-1|TRBJ2-2|many|.
TGTGCCAGCAGCCAAGATTATACGGGAGCACACACCGGGGAGCTGTTTTTT
CASSQDYTGAHTGELFF
>TRBV6-2/TRBV6-3|TRBJ1-2|.|.
TGTGCCAGCAGCGCCGGGACATCTAAGAGTGGCTACACCTTC
CASSAGTSKSGYTF
>TRBV4-1|TRBJ2-1|.|.
TGCGCCAGCAGCCAGAGGACAGACCTAATCTCCTACAATGAGCAGTTCTTC
CASSQRTDLISYNEQFF
>TRBV11-2|TRBJ2-1|.|TRBD1
TGTGCCAGCACTCCTTGGGACAGCTCCTACAATGAGCAGTTCTTC
CASTPWDSSYNEQFF
>TRBV3-1|TRBJ2-1|.|.
TGTGCCAGCAGCACCAAGGGCAGCTCGGGGAATGAGCAGTTCTTC
CASSTKGSSGNEQFF
>TRBV28|TRBJ1-6|many|.
TGTGCCAGCAGTCCTGGAGGCTCCAGCTCCTATAATTCACCCCTCCACTTT
CASSPGGSSSYNSPLHF
>TRBV6-6|TRBJ1-1|many|.
TGTGCCAGCAGTTACGATCCAGGGGTTACTGAAGCTTTCTTT
CASSYDPGVTEAFF
>TRBV27|TRBJ2-5|many|TRBD2
TGTGCCAGCAGTTGGTACGCGGGAGGGCCGGAGACCCAGTACTTC
CASSWYAGGPETQYF
>TRBV18|TRBJ2-7|.|.
TGTGCCAGCTCACCAGGTTATACCTACGAGCAGTACTTC
CASSPGYTYEQYF
>TRBV28|TRBJ2-1|.|.
TGTGCCAGCAGTTTTGCTGCGGCCTCCTACAATGAGCAGTTCTTC
CASSFAAASYNEQFF